A selection of T cell receptor beta chains follows, all from one sample in a study of blood T cell repertoires in COVID-19. Only in-frame clones appear in the TCRdb table, and some are missing; sequencing was by immunoSEQ multiplex PCR. The sample holds 170,000 or so clones, more than 70% seen once. The source material was peripheral blood. These receptors all come from a man aged 50 to 59 with active or convalescent COVID-19. Each CDR3 is given with its conserved first and last residue. A D gene is named only where the DNA matches it firmly. Where a row states a size, it is once, few, many or the class of an expanded clone; other rows omit it.

j_gene: TRBJ2-3; d_gene: TRBD2; abundance: few; v_gene: TRBV24-1; len: 17; CDR3aa: CATSDFGLATRTDTQYF; CDR3nt: TGTGCCACCAGTGATTTCGGACTAGCGACCAGGACAGATACGCAGTATTTT
j_gene: TRBJ1-4; d_gene: -; abundance: -; v_gene: TRBV6-5; len: 15; CDR3aa: CASRRFGATNEKLFF; CDR3nt: TGTGCCAGCCGGCGTTTCGGGGCAACTAATGAAAAACTGTTTTTT
j_gene: TRBJ1-1; d_gene: TRBD1; abundance: -; v_gene: TRBV9; len: 14; CDR3aa: CASSARQGEAEAFF; CDR3nt: TGTGCCAGCAGCGCCAGACAGGGGGAGGCTGAAGCTTTCTTT
j_gene: TRBJ1-2; d_gene: TRBD1; abundance: -; v_gene: TRBV28; len: 14; CDR3aa: CASSPGQGTGGYTF; CDR3nt: TGTGCCAGCAGTCCGGGACAGGGGACGGGGGGCTACACCTTC
j_gene: TRBJ2-2; d_gene: TRBD2; abundance: -; v_gene: TRBV19; len: 16; CDR3aa: CASSIAGGGRTGELFF; CDR3nt: TGTGCCAGTAGTATAGCTGGGGGGGGACGGACCGGGGAGCTGTTTTTT
j_gene: TRBJ2-4; d_gene: TRBD1; abundance: -; v_gene: TRBV19; len: 19; CDR3aa: CASTHVGTGGIIAKNIQYF; CDR3nt: TGTGCCAGTACCCATGTCGGGACAGGGGGGATAATTGCCAAAAACATTCAGTACTTC
j_gene: TRBJ2-2; d_gene: TRBD1; abundance: -; v_gene: TRBV5-1; len: 16; CDR3aa: CASSPLQGANTGELFF; CDR3nt: TGCGCCAGCAGCCCTCTACAGGGGGCGAACACCGGGGAGCTGTTTTTT
j_gene: TRBJ2-3; d_gene: -; abundance: -; v_gene: TRBV5-8; len: 13; CDR3aa: CASSTASTDTQYF; CDR3nt: TGTGCCAGCAGCACAGCTAGCACAGATACGCAGTATTTT
j_gene: TRBJ2-3; d_gene: -; abundance: -; v_gene: TRBV10-3; len: 13; CDR3aa: CAIRTSILDTQYF; CDR3nt: TGTGCCATCCGGACTTCTATTCTAGATACGCAGTATTTT
j_gene: TRBJ1-3; d_gene: -; abundance: -; v_gene: TRBV4-2; len: 15; CDR3aa: CASSQDRQSGNTIYF; CDR3nt: TGTGCCAGCAGCCAAGATAGACAGTCTGGAAACACCATATATTTT
j_gene: TRBJ2-3; d_gene: TRBD2; abundance: -; v_gene: TRBV7-3; len: 17; CDR3aa: CASSLKGLAGDTDTQYF; CDR3nt: TGTGCCAGCAGCTTAAAAGGCCTAGCGGGGGACACAGATACGCAGTATTTT
j_gene: TRBJ1-6; d_gene: TRBD1; abundance: -; v_gene: TRBV3-1/TRBV3-2; len: 21; CDR3aa: CASSQEQLGTGGAARNSPLHF; CDR3nt: TGTGCCAGCAGCCAAGAACAATTGGGGACAGGGGGCGCGGCGCGAAATTCACCCCTCCACTTT
j_gene: TRBJ1-2; d_gene: -; abundance: -; v_gene: TRBV5-6; len: 18; CDR3aa: CASSSSLGGGPKMYGYTF; CDR3nt: TGTGCCAGCAGCTCCTCCTTGGGTGGGGGCCCCAAGATGTATGGCTACACCTTC
j_gene: TRBJ2-3; d_gene: TRBD2; abundance: few; v_gene: TRBV5-1; len: 14; CDR3aa: CASSSAGGPDTQYF; CDR3nt: TGCGCCAGCAGCTCTGCGGGGGGGCCGGATACGCAGTATTTT
j_gene: TRBJ1-1; d_gene: -; abundance: few; v_gene: TRBV7-3; len: 13; CDR3aa: CASSLDRNTEAFF; CDR3nt: TGTGCCAGCAGCCTCGACAGGAACACTGAAGCTTTCTTT
j_gene: TRBJ1-5; d_gene: -; abundance: -; v_gene: TRBV6-5; len: 15; CDR3aa: CASTPQGGGNQPQHF; CDR3nt: TGTGCCAGCACCCCACAGGGTGGTGGCAATCAGCCCCAGCATTTT
j_gene: TRBJ2-1; d_gene: TRBD1; abundance: -; v_gene: TRBV7-2; len: 14; CDR3aa: CASTQGGQYNEQFF; CDR3nt: TGTGCCAGCACCCAAGGGGGCCAATACAATGAGCAGTTCTTC
j_gene: TRBJ2-7; d_gene: TRBD1; abundance: few; v_gene: TRBV19; len: 14; CDR3aa: CASSSRDRAPEQYF; CDR3nt: TGTGCCAGTAGTAGCCGGGACAGGGCTCCCGAGCAGTACTTC
j_gene: TRBJ1-6; d_gene: TRBD1; abundance: few; v_gene: TRBV5-6; len: 14; CDR3aa: CASSSGGLGSPLHF; CDR3nt: TGTGCCAGCAGCTCAGGGGGATTAGGGTCACCCCTCCACTTT
j_gene: TRBJ1-3; d_gene: -; abundance: -; v_gene: TRBV12-3/TRBV12-4; len: 12; CDR3aa: CASTEAGNTIYF; CDR3nt: TGTGCCAGCACCGAGGCTGGAAACACCATATATTTT
j_gene: TRBJ1-4; d_gene: -; abundance: -; v_gene: TRBV27; len: 14; CDR3aa: CASGWGGGHEKLFF; CDR3nt: TGTGCCAGCGGATGGGGAGGGGGGCATGAAAAACTGTTTTTT
j_gene: TRBJ1-2; d_gene: TRBD1; abundance: -; v_gene: TRBV5-1; len: 17; CDR3aa: CASSRPGQGNINYGYTF; CDR3nt: TGCGCCAGCAGCCGGCCTGGACAGGGAAACATTAACTATGGCTACACCTTC
j_gene: TRBJ2-7; d_gene: -; abundance: -; v_gene: TRBV11-3; len: 12; CDR3aa: CASSKQGYEQYF; CDR3nt: TGTGCCAGCAGCAAACAGGGATACGAGCAGTACTTC
j_gene: TRBJ1-2; d_gene: TRBD1; abundance: -; v_gene: TRBV5-5; len: 14; CDR3aa: CASSQGQAGYGYTF; CDR3nt: TGTGCCAGCAGCCAGGGACAGGCAGGCTATGGCTACACCTTC
j_gene: TRBJ2-5; d_gene: TRBD1; abundance: -; v_gene: TRBV5-1; len: 14; CDR3aa: CASSQGTAKETQYF; CDR3nt: TGCGCCAGCAGCCAGGGGACAGCAAAAGAGACCCAGTACTTC
j_gene: TRBJ2-5; d_gene: -; abundance: -; v_gene: TRBV24-1; len: 16; CDR3aa: CATSGAEAGSQETQYF; CDR3nt: TGTGCCACCAGTGGTGCCGAGGCGGGGTCCCAAGAGACCCAGTACTTC
j_gene: TRBJ2-7; d_gene: -; abundance: few; v_gene: TRBV5-1; len: 14; CDR3aa: CASGSSGLSYEQYF; CDR3nt: TGCGCCAGCGGGAGTAGCGGTCTCTCCTACGAGCAGTACTTC
j_gene: TRBJ1-4; d_gene: -; abundance: -; v_gene: TRBV19; len: 14; CDR3aa: CASSITGLGEKLFF; CDR3nt: TGTGCCAGTAGTATTACAGGGTTGGGTGAAAAACTGTTTTTT
j_gene: TRBJ1-1; d_gene: TRBD1; abundance: -; v_gene: TRBV10-3; len: 13; CDR3aa: CAIKGTEQTEAFF; CDR3nt: TGTGCCATCAAAGGGACAGAACAAACTGAAGCTTTCTTT
j_gene: TRBJ1-4; d_gene: -; abundance: -; v_gene: TRBV30; len: 14; CDR3aa: CAWSEGATNEKLFF; CDR3nt: TGTGCCTGGTCTGAGGGTGCAACTAATGAAAAACTGTTTTTT
j_gene: TRBJ1-5; d_gene: -; abundance: -; v_gene: TRBV18; len: 14; CDR3aa: CASSTGYSNQPQHF; CDR3nt: TGTGCCAGCTCCACAGGTTATAGCAATCAGCCCCAGCATTTT
j_gene: TRBJ1-5; d_gene: TRBD1; abundance: few; v_gene: TRBV19; len: 14; CDR3aa: CASSRQGRNQPQHF; CDR3nt: TGTGCCAGTAGTCGACAGGGGCGCAATCAGCCCCAGCATTTT
j_gene: TRBJ2-5; d_gene: TRBD2; abundance: -; v_gene: TRBV9; len: 15; CDR3aa: CASSVAGGFQETQYF; CDR3nt: TGTGCCAGCAGCGTAGCGGGGGGATTTCAAGAGACCCAGTACTTC
j_gene: TRBJ1-4; d_gene: TRBD1; abundance: few; v_gene: TRBV16; len: 13; CDR3aa: CASSLGTAEKLFF; CDR3nt: TGTGCCAGCAGCCTCGGGACAGCTGAAAAACTGTTTTTT
j_gene: TRBJ2-5; d_gene: -; abundance: -; v_gene: TRBV27; len: 13; CDR3aa: CASSRTDQETQYF; CDR3nt: TGTGCCAGCAGTCGGACAGACCAAGAGACCCAGTACTTC
j_gene: TRBJ2-5; d_gene: TRBD2; abundance: -; v_gene: TRBV9; len: 18; CDR3aa: CASSVAGVAGGFQETQYF; CDR3nt: TGTGCCAGCAGCGTAGCGGGTGTGGCGGGAGGGTTCCAAGAGACCCAGTACTTC
j_gene: TRBJ2-1; d_gene: TRBD2; abundance: -; v_gene: TRBV5-1; len: 15; CDR3aa: CASSLIAGGDNEQFF; CDR3nt: TGCGCCAGCAGCCTAATAGCGGGAGGGGACAATGAGCAGTTCTTC
j_gene: TRBJ2-1; d_gene: TRBD2; abundance: -; v_gene: TRBV27; len: 14; CDR3aa: CASSLLAGGDEQFF; CDR3nt: TGTGCCAGCAGTTTATTAGCGGGGGGCGATGAGCAGTTCTTC
j_gene: TRBJ1-5; d_gene: TRBD1; abundance: -; v_gene: TRBV7-9; len: 16; CDR3aa: CASSSRTGGINQPQHF; CDR3nt: TGTGCCAGCAGCTCTCGGACAGGGGGCATCAATCAGCCCCAGCATTTT
j_gene: TRBJ2-7; d_gene: TRBD2; abundance: -; v_gene: TRBV6-5; len: 15; CDR3aa: CASSPWTSDPGEQYF; CDR3nt: TGTGCCAGCAGTCCTTGGACTAGCGATCCGGGCGAGCAGTACTTC
j_gene: TRBJ1-2; d_gene: TRBD1; abundance: -; v_gene: TRBV3-1/TRBV3-2; len: 12; CDR3aa: CASSTTGGGYTF; CDR3nt: TGTGCCAGCAGCACCACAGGGGGCGGCTACACCTTC
j_gene: TRBJ1-5; d_gene: TRBD1; abundance: -; v_gene: TRBV6-5; len: 13; CDR3aa: CASSTGGSQPQHF; CDR3nt: TGTGCCAGCAGCACAGGGGGCTCTCAGCCCCAGCATTTT
j_gene: TRBJ2-7; d_gene: -; abundance: -; v_gene: TRBV21-1; len: 17; CDR3aa: CASSKVRTGTFSYEQYF; CDR3nt: TGTGCCAGCAGCAAAGTACGAACTGGGACTTTCTCCTACGAGCAGTACTTC
j_gene: TRBJ1-5; d_gene: -; abundance: -; v_gene: TRBV6-2/TRBV6-3; len: 18; CDR3aa: CASSYSLRRVHSNQPQHF; CDR3nt: TGTGCCAGCAGTTACTCCCTACGCCGGGTCCATAGCAATCAGCCCCAGCATTTT
j_gene: TRBJ1-1; d_gene: -; abundance: -; v_gene: TRBV30; len: 14; CDR3aa: CAWSGEWSQSGAFF; CDR3nt: TGTGCCTGGAGTGGTGAGTGGTCCCAATCGGGAGCTTTCTTT
j_gene: TRBJ2-7; d_gene: TRBD1; abundance: -; v_gene: TRBV3-1/TRBV3-2; len: 19; CDR3aa: CASSQLPGQGADGSYEQYF; CDR3nt: TGTGCCAGCAGCCAATTACCGGGACAGGGGGCTGATGGGTCCTACGAGCAGTACTTC
j_gene: TRBJ2-5; d_gene: TRBD2; abundance: -; v_gene: TRBV27; len: 17; CDR3aa: CASSLGLAGGPGETQYF; CDR3nt: TGTGCCAGCAGTTTAGGATTAGCGGGAGGGCCGGGAGAGACCCAGTACTTC
j_gene: TRBJ1-5; d_gene: -; abundance: -; v_gene: TRBV6-4; len: 13; CDR3aa: CASSPDPNQPQHF; CDR3nt: TGTGCCAGCAGCCCAGATCCGAATCAGCCCCAGCATTTT
j_gene: TRBJ2-5; d_gene: TRBD2; abundance: -; v_gene: TRBV4-2; len: 16; CDR3aa: CASSQATSGGQETQYF; CDR3nt: TGTGCCAGCAGCCAAGCTACTAGCGGGGGACAAGAGACCCAGTACTTC
j_gene: TRBJ1-6; d_gene: TRBD1; abundance: -; v_gene: TRBV7-9; len: 15; CDR3aa: CASSLTGTGDSPLHF; CDR3nt: TGTGCCAGCAGCTTAACCGGGACAGGAGATTCACCCCTCCACTTT
j_gene: TRBJ1-1; d_gene: -; abundance: once; v_gene: TRBV6-5; len: 13; CDR3aa: CASSYQAGTRAFF; CDR3nt: TGTGCCAGCAGTTACCAGGCAGGGACACGGGCTTTCTTT
j_gene: TRBJ1-2; d_gene: -; abundance: few; v_gene: TRBV7-9; len: 15; CDR3aa: CASSGSGGPGHGYTF; CDR3nt: TGTGCCAGCAGCGGGTCGGGGGGCCCCGGGCATGGCTACACCTTC
j_gene: TRBJ2-7; d_gene: TRBD2; abundance: -; v_gene: TRBV11-2; len: 15; CDR3aa: CASSFIKAGRYEQYF; CDR3nt: TGTGCCAGCAGCTTCATCAAAGCGGGACGATACGAGCAGTACTTC
j_gene: TRBJ2-1; d_gene: TRBD2; abundance: -; v_gene: TRBV14; len: 15; CDR3aa: CASSPNRLANNEQFF; CDR3nt: TGTGCCAGCAGCCCGAACCGACTAGCGAACAATGAGCAGTTCTTC
j_gene: TRBJ1-1; d_gene: -; abundance: -; v_gene: TRBV6-5; len: 14; CDR3aa: CASSSPPGNTEAFF; CDR3nt: TGTGCCAGCAGTTCACCCCCAGGGAACACTGAAGCTTTCTTT